This T cell receptor (beta chain) appears in the sequencing data of a study of CXCR3-negative and CXCR3-positive naive CD8 T cells. Study-wide context: Per-library TRB read counts averaged about 1.5 +/- 0.3 million, adding up to about 130 million in total.

Concerning this clonotype itself: The antigen is not known.

Preparation of TRB cDNA libraries relied on 5' RACE carrying UMI labels. TCRdb processed the 5' RACE reads again and assigns one entry to each CDR3 protein, with no DNA. The sample totals about 130,000 distinct CDR3 sequences. Germline CDR1 reads MNHEY; CDR2 reads SVGAGI. CDR3 length: 18 residues. Overall study findings and caveats: CXCR3-positive naive cells carried more hydrophobic TRB CDR3s than CXCR3-negative ones. For the naive subsets, surface CD5 was similar, and TCR strength was inferred from TRB CDR3 properties.

The chain is built from TRBV6-5 and TRBJ2-7; TCRdb's D gene call, TRBD1, goes unchecked for lack of DNA. Specimen: naive CXCR3- CD8+ T cells from blood. Noted subset: CD45RO-CCR7+CD27+CD95- naive CD8+ T cells lacking CXCR3 (TNR3-). The origin of this receptor is a human donor in good health. Some clones in this sample may be carry-over from other donors' samples. The chain's CDR3 is CASSYSPLTGQGAYEQYF.